The T cell receptor beta chain described here comes from a study of T cell responses to AZD1222 COVID-19 vaccine. The CDR3 is 13 amino acids. Germline V lookup: CDR1 LNHNV, CDR2 YYDKDF (reference sequence). Trimming at V came to 8 bases and at J to 5 bases, leaving 3 bases not matched to a gene. The method was immunoSEQ multiplex PCR; TCRdb's version includes in-frame clones alone and lacks a portion of them. The repertoire consists of about 150,000 clones, with roughly nine tenths occurring once and the leading ten covering approximately 20%. Study-wide results and limits: Repertoire collection took place solely once the T cell response had peaked. Baseline seropositives among AZD1222 recipients totaled only 5 to 7.

In the case of this clone: Its cognate antigen is unknown.

This TCR was sampled from an adult in good health. The rearrangement joins TRBV15 to TRBJ2-2; 9 nucleotides match TRBD1. The input for sequencing was peripheral blood, taken on day 0 of AZD1222 vaccination. CDR3 sequence (DNA): TGTGCCACCTCCGGGACAGGGACCGGGGAGCTGTTTTTT. Its protein is CATSGTGTGELFF.